Ten or more counts support the clone carrying this T cell receptor beta chain. As yet, its antigen is unknown. Specified time point: sample taken at primary tumor resection. The donor group consisted of around 77 patients who had untreated, early-stage non-small cell lung cancer. From tumor, nontumor lung or frozen PBMC, whole RNA was taken unsorted for sequencing. The data belong to a study of spatial heterogeneity in lung cancer. Every molecule of TCR cDNA had its own unique molecular identifier. Via MiXCR, TCRdb re-called the 5' RACE reads, giving one row per CDR3 protein. The table records under 30,000 distinct CDR3 sequences, less than 6% of them present only once. Germline V gene sequence: CDR1 KGHDR, CDR2 SFDVKD. The CDR3 covers 13 residues. V lost 5 bases, J lost 7 bases, and 14 bases lay in between. Study-wide results and limits: Ubiquitous expanded tumor TCRs appeared in blood more at resection than follow-up.

The sequenced sample was PBMCs, obtained at surgery. This TCR came from a male donor with early-stage non-small cell lung cancer. This chain joins TRBV24-1 and TRBJ2-7; D might be TRBD2 (5 bases). The CDR3: CATSGSGRDEQYF. The DNA for the CDR3 is TGTGCCACCAGTGGTTCGGGAAGGGATGAGCAGTACTTC.